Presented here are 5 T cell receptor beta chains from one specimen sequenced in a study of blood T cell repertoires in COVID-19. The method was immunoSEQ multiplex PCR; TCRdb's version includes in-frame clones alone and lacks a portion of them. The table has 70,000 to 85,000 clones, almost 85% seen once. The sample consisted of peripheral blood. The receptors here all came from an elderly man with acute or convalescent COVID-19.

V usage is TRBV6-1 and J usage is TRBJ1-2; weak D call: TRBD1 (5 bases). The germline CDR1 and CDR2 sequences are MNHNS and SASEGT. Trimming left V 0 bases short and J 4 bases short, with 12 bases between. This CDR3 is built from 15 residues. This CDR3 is CASSEARTSIYGYTF. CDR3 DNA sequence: TGTGCCAGCAGTGAAGCGAGGACAAGTATCTATGGCTACACCTTC.

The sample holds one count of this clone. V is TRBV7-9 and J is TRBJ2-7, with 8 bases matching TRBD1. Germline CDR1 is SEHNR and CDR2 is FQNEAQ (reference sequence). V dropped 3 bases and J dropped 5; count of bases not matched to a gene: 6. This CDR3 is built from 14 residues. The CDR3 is CASSLQGATDEQYF. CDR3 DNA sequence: TGTGCCAGCAGCTTGCAGGGGGCAACGGACGAGCAGTACTTC.

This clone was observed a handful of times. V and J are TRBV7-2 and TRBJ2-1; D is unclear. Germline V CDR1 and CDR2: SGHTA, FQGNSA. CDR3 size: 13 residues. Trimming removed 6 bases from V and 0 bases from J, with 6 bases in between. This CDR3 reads CASRRSSYNEQFF. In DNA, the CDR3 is TGTGCCAGCAGGCGGTCCTCCTACAATGAGCAGTTCTTC.

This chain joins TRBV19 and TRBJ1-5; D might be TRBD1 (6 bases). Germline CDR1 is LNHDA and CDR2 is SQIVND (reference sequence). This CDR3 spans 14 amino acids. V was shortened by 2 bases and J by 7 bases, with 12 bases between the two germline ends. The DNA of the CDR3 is TGTGCCAGTAGTATACAGGGGCCGGGACAGCCCCAGCATTTT. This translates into CASSIQGPGQPQHF. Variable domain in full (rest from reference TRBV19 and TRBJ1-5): DGGITQSPKYLFRKEGQNVTLSCEQNLNHDAMYWYRQDPGQGLRLIYYSQIVNDFQKGDIAEGYSVSREKKESFPLTVTSAQKNPTAFYLCASSIQGPGQPQHFGDGTRLSIL.

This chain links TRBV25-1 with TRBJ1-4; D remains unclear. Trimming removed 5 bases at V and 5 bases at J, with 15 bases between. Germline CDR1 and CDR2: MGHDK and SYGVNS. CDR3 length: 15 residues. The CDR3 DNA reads TGTGCCAGCAGTAGAACCACGGTTTCGAATGAAAAACTGTTTTTT. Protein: CASSRTTVSNEKLFF. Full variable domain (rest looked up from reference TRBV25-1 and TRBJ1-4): EADIYQTPRYLVIGTGKKITLECSQTMGHDKMYWYQQDPGMELHLIHYSYGVNSTEKGDLSSESTVSRIRTEHFPLTLESARPSHTSQYLCASSRTTVSNEKLFFGSGTQLSVL.